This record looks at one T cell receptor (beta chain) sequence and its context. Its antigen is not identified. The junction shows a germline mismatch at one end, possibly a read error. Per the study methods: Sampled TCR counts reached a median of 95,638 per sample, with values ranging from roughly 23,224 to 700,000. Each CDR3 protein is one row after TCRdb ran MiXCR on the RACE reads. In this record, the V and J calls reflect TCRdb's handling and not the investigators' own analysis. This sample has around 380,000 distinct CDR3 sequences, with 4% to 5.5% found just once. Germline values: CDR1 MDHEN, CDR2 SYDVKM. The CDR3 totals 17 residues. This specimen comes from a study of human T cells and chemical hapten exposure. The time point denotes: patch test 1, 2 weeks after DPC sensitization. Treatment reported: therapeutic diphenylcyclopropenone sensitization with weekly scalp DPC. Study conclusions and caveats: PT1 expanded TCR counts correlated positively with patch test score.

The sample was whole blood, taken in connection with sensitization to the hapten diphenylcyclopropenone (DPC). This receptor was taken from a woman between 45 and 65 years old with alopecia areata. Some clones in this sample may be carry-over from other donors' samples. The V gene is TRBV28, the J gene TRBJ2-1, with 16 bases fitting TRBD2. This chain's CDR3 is CASSGLAGGRAYNERFF. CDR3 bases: TGTGCCAGCTCGGGACTAGCGGGAGGGCGGGCCTACAATGAGCGGTTCTTC.